A selection of T cell receptor beta chains follows, all from one sample in a study of blood T cell repertoires in COVID-19. Some clones are missing from TCRdb's copy, which holds only in-frame ones; the method was immunoSEQ multiplex PCR. The sample has approximately 150,000 clones, about 89% seen once. The sample taken for sequencing was peripheral blood. These receptor sequences come from a man between 45 and 60 years old with active or convalescent COVID-19. Each CDR3 is given with its conserved first and last residue. D genes are given only for firm matches. Not all rows give a size; the values are once, few, many and, for expanded clones, a class.

j_gene | v_gene | d_gene | abundance | CDR3nt | CDR3aa
TRBJ2-3 | TRBV7-2 | TRBD1 | NA | TGTGCCAGCAGCCCAGGACAGGGGTCCGATACGCAGTATTTT | CASSPGQGSDTQYF
TRBJ2-1 | TRBV6-5 | TRBD1 | NA | TGTGCCAGCAGGACCGGGACAGGTGCCTACAATGAGCAGTTCTTC | CASRTGTGAYNEQFF
TRBJ2-1 | TRBV7-2 | TRBD2 | once | TGTGCCAGCAGCTCGGGACTAGCGGGAGTCGCTTGGCAGCAGTTCTTC | CASSSGLAGVAWQQFF
TRBJ1-6 | TRBV6-5 | NA | NA | TGTGCCAGCAGCGGGGGGAGTTATAATTCACCCCTCCACTTT | CASSGGSYNSPLHF
TRBJ2-7 | TRBV5-1 | TRBD1 | NA | TGCGCCAGCACAGGGGGCGGCGAGCAGTACTTC | CASTGGGEQYF
TRBJ2-3 | TRBV4-3 | NA | NA | TGCGCCAGCAGCCAACGCGGGACGGGAGATCCAGATACGCAGTATTTT | CASSQRGTGDPDTQYF
TRBJ2-7 | TRBV9 | NA | NA | TGTGCCAGCAGCGTAGAGGCAGGAGGGTCCTACGAGCAGTACTTC | CASSVEAGGSYEQYF
TRBJ2-5 | TRBV7-2 | NA | NA | TGTGCCAGCGGCTTATTGGGCTACCCGACCCAGTACTTC | CASGLLGYPTQYF
TRBJ2-7 | TRBV3-1/TRBV3-2 | NA | NA | TGTGCCAGCAGCCAAGACTCCTTAGGGGTGCGGGAGCAGTACTTC | CASSQDSLGVREQYF
TRBJ1-3 | TRBV19 | NA | NA | TGTGCCAGTACAGGGTTTGGCGGAAACACCATATATTTT | CASTGFGGNTIYF
TRBJ1-1 | TRBV18 | NA | NA | TGTGCCAGCTCACCAAGGGAGCGGGCGCTGGGCACTGAAGCTTTCTTT | CASSPRERALGTEAFF
TRBJ2-2 | TRBV4-3 | NA | NA | TGCGCCAGCAGCCAAAAAACACGGAGGAACACCGGGGAGCTGTTTTTT | CASSQKTRRNTGELFF
TRBJ2-1 | TRBV30 | TRBD2 | NA | TGTGCCTGGAGTGTTGCTAGCGGGATTTACAATGAGCAGTTCTTC | CAWSVASGIYNEQFF
TRBJ1-2 | TRBV24-1 | TRBD1 | once | TGTGCCACCAGTGATTCACGGGACAGCTTTCCGTCCTTAGCTAACTATGGCTACACCTTC | CATSDSRDSFPSLANYGYTF
TRBJ2-7 | TRBV7-2 | TRBD2 | NA | TGTGCCAGCAGCTCGGGACTAGCGGGAGGCCAAGGGCCCTACGAGCAGTACTTC | CASSSGLAGGQGPYEQYF
TRBJ2-1 | TRBV19 | TRBD2 | NA | TGTGCCAGTAGACTAGCGGATTACTCCTACAATGAGCAGTTCTTC | CASRLADYSYNEQFF